The rows below give T cell receptor beta chains drawn from one sample of a study of blood T cell repertoires in COVID-19. Produced via immunoSEQ multiplex PCR; TCRdb's table is partial and in-frame only. The sample holds 45,000 to 65,000 clones, approximately 82% seen once. Source material: peripheral blood. These receptors all stem from a man aged 55 to 70 with acute or convalescent COVID-19. The CDR3 runs from the conserved cysteine through the conserved F or W. The order of the fields is clone size, D gene, J gene, V gene, CDR3 protein, CDR3 DNA. The D gene is left open where the match is weak. Expanded clones get a size class; other rows say once, few or many, or leave the size out.

abundance: NA
d_gene: TRBD2
j_gene: TRBJ2-1
v_gene: TRBV27
CDR3aa: CASSLQGGNEQFF
CDR3nt: TGTGCCAGCAGTTTACAGGGAGGGAATGAGCAGTTCTTC

abundance: NA
d_gene: NA
j_gene: TRBJ2-7
v_gene: TRBV9
CDR3aa: CASSPSGAYEQYF
CDR3nt: TGTGCCAGCAGCCCCTCTGGGGCATACGAGCAGTACTTC

abundance: NA
d_gene: TRBD2
j_gene: TRBJ2-1
v_gene: TRBV27
CDR3aa: CASRLAGSHNEQFF
CDR3nt: TGTGCCAGCAGGTTAGCGGGGAGTCACAATGAGCAGTTCTTC

abundance: few
d_gene: NA
j_gene: TRBJ1-1
v_gene: TRBV12-3/TRBV12-4
CDR3aa: CASSLGQNTEAFF
CDR3nt: TGTGCCAGCAGTTTGGGCCAGAACACTGAAGCTTTCTTT

abundance: NA
d_gene: NA
j_gene: TRBJ2-6
v_gene: TRBV18
CDR3aa: CASADQGTGANVLTF
CDR3nt: TGTGCCAGCGCCGATCAGGGTACCGGGGCCAACGTCCTGACTTTC

abundance: NA
d_gene: TRBD2
j_gene: TRBJ2-1
v_gene: TRBV12-3/TRBV12-4
CDR3aa: CASSTRGGQFF
CDR3nt: TGTGCCAGCAGCACCCGGGGGGGGCAGTTCTTC

abundance: NA
d_gene: TRBD1
j_gene: TRBJ2-1
v_gene: TRBV5-5
CDR3aa: CASSLGVGTGNEQFF
CDR3nt: TGTGCCAGCAGCTTGGGGGTGGGGACAGGGAATGAGCAGTTCTTC

abundance: NA
d_gene: TRBD2
j_gene: TRBJ2-2
v_gene: TRBV7-8
CDR3aa: CASSQTIAGINTGELFF
CDR3nt: TGTGCCAGCAGCCAGACGATAGCGGGGATTAACACCGGGGAGCTGTTTTTT

abundance: NA
d_gene: NA
j_gene: TRBJ2-7
v_gene: TRBV29-1
CDR3aa: CSAYEGGYEQYF
CDR3nt: TGCAGCGCCTACGAGGGAGGCTACGAGCAGTACTTC

abundance: once
d_gene: NA
j_gene: TRBJ2-1
v_gene: TRBV4-1
CDR3aa: CASSQVGGEQFF
CDR3nt: TGCGCCAGCAGCCAAGTAGGCGGAGAGCAGTTCTTC

abundance: NA
d_gene: NA
j_gene: TRBJ1-2
v_gene: TRBV7-9
CDR3aa: CASSLRGFSGGYTF
CDR3nt: TGTGCCAGCAGCTTGAGGGGTTTTAGCGGTGGCTACACCTTC

abundance: NA
d_gene: TRBD2
j_gene: TRBJ2-2
v_gene: TRBV29-1
CDR3aa: CSVRGLAGGSNTGELFF
CDR3nt: TGCAGCGTCCGGGGACTAGCGGGGGGATCGAACACCGGGGAGCTGTTTTTT

abundance: NA
d_gene: NA
j_gene: TRBJ1-6
v_gene: TRBV10-2
CDR3aa: CASSDSSYNSPLHF
CDR3nt: TGCGCCAGCAGTGATAGCTCCTATAATTCACCCCTCCACTTT

abundance: few
d_gene: TRBD1
j_gene: TRBJ1-2
v_gene: TRBV12-5
CDR3aa: CASGSGGDYGYTF
CDR3nt: TGTGCTAGTGGTTCAGGGGGAGACTATGGCTACACCTTC

abundance: NA
d_gene: TRBD1
j_gene: TRBJ1-1
v_gene: TRBV5-4
CDR3aa: CASSQGQGWISEYTEAFF
CDR3nt: TGTGCCAGCAGCCAAGGACAGGGGTGGATTTCGGAGTACACTGAAGCTTTCTTT

abundance: NA
d_gene: NA
j_gene: TRBJ2-3
v_gene: TRBV15
CDR3aa: CATSRGTNTDTQYF
CDR3nt: TGTGCCACCAGCAGAGGGACTAACACAGATACGCAGTATTTT

abundance: NA
d_gene: TRBD2
j_gene: TRBJ2-7
v_gene: TRBV7-9
CDR3aa: CASSGRTSGGSYEQYF
CDR3nt: TGTGCCAGCAGCGGCAGGACTAGCGGGGGATCCTACGAGCAGTACTTC

abundance: NA
d_gene: NA
j_gene: TRBJ1-2
v_gene: TRBV11-2
CDR3aa: CASSLGTTSWDGYTF
CDR3nt: TGTGCCAGCAGCTTAGGAACGACATCCTGGGATGGCTACACCTTC

abundance: NA
d_gene: NA
j_gene: TRBJ1-5
v_gene: TRBV5-1
CDR3aa: CASSLTWGPNQPQHF
CDR3nt: TGCGCCAGCAGCTTGACTTGGGGCCCCAATCAGCCCCAGCATTTT

abundance: few
d_gene: TRBD2
j_gene: TRBJ2-1
v_gene: TRBV2
CDR3aa: CASTGGGVGNEQFF
CDR3nt: TGTGCCAGCACCGGTGGGGGGGTGGGAAATGAGCAGTTCTTC

abundance: NA
d_gene: NA
j_gene: TRBJ1-6
v_gene: TRBV11-2
CDR3aa: CASSQRPITGSSYNSPLHF
CDR3nt: TGTGCCAGCAGCCAAAGACCTATAACAGGGAGCTCCTATAATTCACCCCTCCACTTT

abundance: NA
d_gene: NA
j_gene: TRBJ1-1
v_gene: TRBV6-5
CDR3aa: CASSPGGWTEAFF
CDR3nt: TGTGCCAGCAGCCCCGGGGGGTGGACTGAAGCTTTCTTT

abundance: NA
d_gene: NA
j_gene: TRBJ1-5
v_gene: TRBV24-1
CDR3aa: CATSDQGWQPQHF
CDR3nt: TGTGCCACCAGTGATCAGGGCTGGCAGCCCCAGCATTTT

abundance: NA
d_gene: NA
j_gene: TRBJ2-1
v_gene: TRBV14
CDR3aa: CASSQEGRGRNEQFF
CDR3nt: TGTGCCAGCAGCCAAGAGGGTCGGGGTAGGAATGAGCAGTTCTTC

abundance: NA
d_gene: NA
j_gene: TRBJ2-5
v_gene: TRBV7-3
CDR3aa: CASSLTDGIQYF
CDR3nt: TGTGCCAGCAGCTTAACAGACGGGATTCAGTACTTC

abundance: NA
d_gene: NA
j_gene: TRBJ2-7
v_gene: TRBV5-1
CDR3aa: CASSFDIRYEQYF
CDR3nt: TGCGCCAGCAGCTTCGACATCCGCTACGAGCAGTACTTC

abundance: NA
d_gene: NA
j_gene: TRBJ1-6
v_gene: TRBV30
CDR3aa: CAWRGQRYNSPLHF
CDR3nt: TGTGCCTGGAGAGGACAGAGGTATAATTCACCCCTCCACTTT

abundance: NA
d_gene: NA
j_gene: TRBJ2-1
v_gene: TRBV28
CDR3aa: CASSPRQGRSSYNEQFF
CDR3nt: TGTGCCAGCAGTCCACGGCAGGGTAGGAGCTCCTACAATGAGCAGTTCTTC

abundance: NA
d_gene: TRBD1
j_gene: TRBJ1-2
v_gene: TRBV2
CDR3aa: CASEQGAHGYTF
CDR3nt: TGTGCCAGCGAACAGGGGGCGCATGGCTACACCTTC

abundance: NA
d_gene: NA
j_gene: TRBJ2-3
v_gene: TRBV5-6
CDR3aa: CASSGRQSYTQYF
CDR3nt: TGTGCCAGCAGCGGAAGACAGTCCTATACGCAGTATTTT

abundance: NA
d_gene: TRBD1
j_gene: TRBJ2-5
v_gene: TRBV28
CDR3aa: CASSLGTAQETQYF
CDR3nt: TGTGCCAGCAGTCTCGGGACAGCCCAAGAGACCCAGTACTTC

abundance: once
d_gene: TRBD2
j_gene: TRBJ2-1
v_gene: TRBV6-5
CDR3aa: CASSYMRGGTNEQFF
CDR3nt: TGTGCCAGCAGTTACATGCGCGGGGGAACTAATGAGCAGTTCTTC

abundance: NA
d_gene: NA
j_gene: TRBJ2-5
v_gene: TRBV5-1
CDR3aa: CASSLNSYQETQYF
CDR3nt: TGCGCCAGCAGCTTAAACAGCTACCAAGAGACCCAGTACTTC

abundance: NA
d_gene: TRBD2
j_gene: TRBJ2-5
v_gene: TRBV5-1
CDR3aa: CASSPERGGRETQYF
CDR3nt: TGCGCCAGCAGCCCCGAGCGGGGGGGCCGGGAGACCCAGTACTTC

abundance: NA
d_gene: NA
j_gene: TRBJ1-2
v_gene: TRBV5-6
CDR3aa: CASSALQLNYGYTF
CDR3nt: TGTGCCAGCAGCGCGTTACAGCTTAACTATGGCTACACCTTC

abundance: NA
d_gene: NA
j_gene: TRBJ1-2
v_gene: TRBV19
CDR3aa: CASNPSRAGNYGYTF
CDR3nt: TGTGCCAGTAACCCCTCGCGGGCCGGAAACTATGGCTACACCTTC

abundance: NA
d_gene: TRBD1
j_gene: TRBJ1-1
v_gene: TRBV10-3
CDR3aa: CAISGDRLNTEAFF
CDR3nt: TGTGCCATCAGTGGGGACAGGTTGAACACTGAAGCTTTCTTT

abundance: NA
d_gene: TRBD2
j_gene: TRBJ2-3
v_gene: TRBV28
CDR3aa: CASSFLAGTDTQYF
CDR3nt: TGTGCCAGCAGCTTCCTAGCGGGGACAGATACGCAGTATTTT

abundance: NA
d_gene: TRBD1
j_gene: TRBJ1-1
v_gene: TRBV13
CDR3aa: CASSPRQGLMNTEAFF
CDR3nt: TGTGCCAGCAGCCCTCGACAGGGCCTTATGAACACTGAAGCTTTCTTT